This TCR beta chain was observed in a study of blood T cell repertoires in COVID-19. Study-wide context: Specimens from acute and convalescent COVID-19 originated in the United States, Italy and Spain. PBMCs, B-cell-depleted T cells, or T cells were the source of the cDNA or gDNA that made up the material.

In the source study's methods: Amplification with reference gene primers provided the estimates of nucleated cell counts. Clones were read by immunoSEQ multiplex PCR, and TCRdb kept only the in-frame ones, dropping some. Clone size and V and J calls were adopted from that table, with D and trimming inferred from the DNA. Here the sample spans 130,000 or so clones, roughly 90% being singletons. The trim removed 7 bases at V and 1 base at J, leaving 9 bases unmatched. CDR3 length: 16 residues. CDR1 MDHEN and CDR2 SYDVKM come from the germline V gene. The genes are TRBV28 and TRBJ1-1, with 10 bases that match TRBD1. This clonotype originated in a man between 65 and 85 years old with active COVID-19. Sequences were obtained from peripheral blood. CDR3 coding DNA: TGTGCCAGCACCCCCCGGGACAGGGGAAGGAACACTGAAGCTTTCTTT. This codes for CASTPRDRGRNTEAFF.